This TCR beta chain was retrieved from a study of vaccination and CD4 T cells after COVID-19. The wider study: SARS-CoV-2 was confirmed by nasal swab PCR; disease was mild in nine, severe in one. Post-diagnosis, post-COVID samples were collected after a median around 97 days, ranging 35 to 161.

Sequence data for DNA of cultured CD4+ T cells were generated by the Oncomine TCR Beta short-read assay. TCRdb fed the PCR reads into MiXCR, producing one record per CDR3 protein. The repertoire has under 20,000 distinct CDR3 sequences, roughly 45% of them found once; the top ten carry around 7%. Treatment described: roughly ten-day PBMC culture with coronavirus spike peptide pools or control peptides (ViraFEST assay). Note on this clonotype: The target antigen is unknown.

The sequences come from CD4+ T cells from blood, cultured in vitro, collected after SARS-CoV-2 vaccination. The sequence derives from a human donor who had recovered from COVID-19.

This CDR3 reads CASSDGVAWDEQYF. The CDR3 DNA reads as TGTGCCAGTAGTGACGGGGTAGCGTGGGACGAGCAGTACTTC. The genes are TRBV19 and TRBJ2-7; D perhaps matches TRBD2 (5 bases). The CDR3 contains 14 residues. The V end lost 5 bases, the J end lost 5 bases, and 16 bases lay between the germline ends. Per the germline V gene, CDR1 is LNHDA and CDR2 is SQIVND (reference sequence).